This TCR beta chain emerged from a study of T-cell memory formation after mild COVID-19. This clonotype was counted between two and nine times. Using its own MiXCR run on the 5' RACE reads, TCRdb lists one record per CDR3 protein. The table records roughly 620,000 distinct CDR3 sequences, under 20% of them present only once. This CDR3 is 13 amino acids long. Trimming removed 4 bases from V and 5 bases from J; junction bases left unmatched: 0. This TCR came from an adult woman who had mild COVID-19 (a few samples of this study predate the infection). Cell type and time point are not known. The J gene is TRBJ1-5, the V gene TRBV12-3 or TRBV12-4; the match to TRBD1 covers 9 bases. Sequenced sample: PBMCs or a T cell subset sorted from them (not recorded which). CDR3: CASSWDRDQPQHF. The CDR3 DNA reads TGTGCCAGCAGTTGGGACAGGGATCAGCCCCAGCATTTT.